Described below is a single TCR beta chain sequence and its context. Its antigen is still unknown. Per-base qualities were not stored, and no clone one base away is much larger. These data originate in a study of cytomegalovirus exposure and HLA in healthy donors (dated by TCRdb to the late 2010s). Some background on the complete study: An earlier analysis of some 500 of the donors reported approximately 300 Gb of sequence data and around 110 million unique TCR beta sequences from about 200 million T cells. In an earlier analysis of roughly 580 of the donors, high-throughput TCR beta sequencing was used to judge whether each TCR beta V gene segment behaved as functional or pseudogenic. To predict cytomegalovirus infection status, the study combined high-throughput TCR immunosequencing, statistical association of individual TCRs with disease status, and machine learning. Every repertoire in the discovery cohort had been generated on one and the same sequencing platform. An early release covering roughly 580 HLA-typed donors comprised about 300 gigabases of sequencing data and tens of millions of unique TCR sequences. Donor age, sex, ethnicity and CMV serostatus were compiled alongside the repertoire data. Among the approximately 430 genotyped donors, about 85% belonged to the genetic ancestry cluster associated with self-reported Caucasian donors. The study profiled the T cell repertoires of 550 to 700 subjects by immunosequencing and related them to cytomegalovirus serostatus. Because of strong linkage in the cohort, a handful of DR-DQ haplotypes were treated as single units for association and clustering. A separate validation cohort of roughly 120 different subjects was used in addition to the roughly 670-subject first cohort. In the later analysis, no new phenotypic data were used to find candidate immune exposures; instead, reliance was placed on TCR beta sequences and their occurrence across donors. Among roughly 400 genotyped donors of the cohort, an average of around 240,000 unique TCR beta nucleotide sequences was sequenced per donor, of which about 18% were non-productive. The study aimed to test whether signatures of past pathogen exposure could be identified by cataloging public T cell receptors. The number of donors typed differed by locus, with about 629-630 for A, B, C, DRB1 and DQB1, over 500 for DQA1, 600 to 610 for DPA1, and around 450 for DPB1. Class I and class II HLA loci were covered by the typing at four-digit resolution. A later genetic analysis used genome-wide SNP genotypes for about three fifths of the 666 donors, treating that subset as a discovery cohort. A later analysis re-analyzed previously published TCR beta repertoires from 600 to 850 donors and added high-resolution HLA genotyping to study TCR occurrence patterns. The investigation overall reported the following: The study gave a list of about 160 TCR beta chains associated with cytomegalovirus. HLA typing was unavailable for some donors at each locus, so association tests used only the typed subset. In an earlier analysis of about 600 of the donors, most TCR beta V segments appeared in productive rearrangements about 90% or about 30% of the time, broadly matching IMGT annotations. Compared with equally common non-associated chains, HLA-associated TCR beta chains in a later analysis were more clonally expanded and had lower generation probabilities. Cytomegalovirus status was reported to be diagnosed by the classifier with high specificity and sensitivity in both the original and validation cohorts. Several of the top co-occurrence clusters appeared to be linked to parvovirus B19, influenza, CMV and Epstein-Barr virus, according to a later analysis. In this cohort, only TCR beta chains were sequenced, and detectable features were limited by the absence of alpha or paired-chain data. While some public TCRs were present in many individuals, most TCR sequences turned up only very rarely across donors. In vitro tests confirmed that a few of the cytomegalovirus-associated TCR beta chains recognize cytomegalovirus antigens. A cluster of highly shared sequence variants was judged likely to represent a technical artifact of the sequencing pipeline. In a later analysis, most CMV-associated TCR beta chains were found to appear HLA-restricted, with HLA associations seemingly driven largely by CMV exposure. Correlated functional status among segregating V segments might reflect linkage disequilibrium, but an unknown experimental factor could not be ruled out. For the cohort, immune exposure information was limited to CMV serostatus. At a false discovery rate of 0.05, a later analysis linked approximately 18,000 TCR beta sequences to specific HLA alleles. Strong co-occurrence of HLA alleles, especially DR and DQ, made assigning TCR associations to individual alleles difficult. The authors suggested that the approach could potentially be generalized to other disease states and immunological phenotypes. Compared with the approximately 670-donor mean, donors in an Asian-associated ancestry cluster had fewer N-insertions in productive TCRs, according to a later genetic analysis. Some IMGT-functional V segments, including TRBV6-2 and TRBV6-3, could not be told apart with the 87-base-pair reads, so those segments were excluded. According to a later analysis, TCR association rates differed among HLA loci, with DRB1 alleles showing the most associated TCRs and HLA-C alleles showing the fewest. Because counts were too low, some 17 rarely observed V segments, including chromosome 9 orphons, were left out of the earlier analysis of 500 to 750 of the donors. The presence/absence analyses assumed that sequencing depth was roughly uniform across donors, and that assumption may not be true. A further reported finding was that TCR beta sequences accurately predicted the HLA-A and HLA-B alleles for most subjects in the first cohort. V-gene and J-gene trimming of TCR beta chains was associated with a missense DCLRE1C variant in a later genetic analysis, and the association was replicated in an independent cohort.

Preparation of the library involved the immunoSEQ multiplex PCR assay. For the multiplex PCR, a mixture combining 60 forward primers for TCR Vbeta segments and 13 reverse primers for TCR Jbeta segments was used. A multiplex PCR assay on genomic DNA amplified the CDR3 region of rearranged TCR beta genes. The Illumina HiSeq System was used to sequence the amplified TCR beta libraries as 87-base-pair reads. The authors' pipeline ran thus. A later analysis counted approximately 74 million unique TCR beta chains across the 690 or so repertoires, and around 9.9 million of these chains were shared by at least two donors. Raw reads were error-corrected and collapsed into unique sequences by a nearest-neighbor algorithm in which closely related sequences were merged to remove PCR and sequencing errors. CDR3 sequences were aligned to IMGT reference sequences to assign V, D and J gene segments. For a sequence to be retained, a match of at least six nucleotides was required to both a V gene segment and a J gene segment. A rearrangement counted as productive if the CDR3 had no stop codons and remained in frame with V and J, and every other rearrangement counted as non-productive. CDR3 was defined according to IMGT convention as the region running from the second conserved V-encoded cysteine to the conserved J-encoded phenylalanine. The earlier analysis of 550 to 650 of the donors excluded any sequence lacking an unambiguous match to a single V gene segment. In an earlier analysis of more than 500 of the donors, a V segment was called functional when productive rearrangements were above 56.7%, and segregating when the standard deviation between donors exceeded 5%. A statistical classification framework was built to diagnose cytomegalovirus status from the catalog of TCR beta chain sequences. A later analysis assigned V and J genes by comparing TCR nucleotide sequences with IMGT/GENE-DB human TR gene sequences. The TCRdist pipeline was used in a later analysis to assign CDR3 sequences and most-parsimonious VDJ recombination scenarios. In a later analysis, every TCR beta chain was defined by the combination of its CDR3 amino acid sequence and its V-gene family, and reads without a unique V-gene family were dropped. A later analysis removed nearly 600 highly shared, low-generation-probability nucleotide sequences to deal with suspected cross-contamination and a sequencing artifact. In a later analysis, a clonal expansion index for each public chain was calculated from normalized within-repertoire ranks of inferred template counts. In a later analysis, generation probabilities were computed using a VDJ recombination model fitted to out-of-frame rearrangements, and the results were checked against IGoR. In a later analysis, hypergeometric tests were used to score TCR-TCR, TCR-HLA and TCR-CMV co-occurrence, with a repertoire-size bias correction applied to TCR pairs. To estimate false discovery rates, a later analysis permuted the HLA or CMV assignments 20 times. In a later analysis, co-occurring TCRs were grouped using DBSCAN, and TCRdist sequence similarity was added for clustering within HLA-allele-positive subsets. For co-occurrence clustering, repertoires with fewer than 30,000 or more than 120,000 public chains were excluded, along with four or five repertoires with anomalous nucleotide sharing. This immuneACCESS table, as held by TCRdb, lists in-frame sequences with V and J called but not all clones. Of the missing ones, under half trace to an unresolved V gene in checked studies; the others have no known cause. That table furnishes V, J and clone size, whereas the DNA furnished D and trimming. The sample table shows more than 95,000 clones, and nearly 80% are seen once. Jointly, the top ten make up 6% to 8% of the sample.

In total, roughly 710 healthy bone marrow donors made up the cohort. At the time of sampling, all cohort members were nominally healthy, though unrecorded immune exposures were likely present. The donor was CMV seronegative and was included in the group of 352 seronegative cohort members. Every donor gave a peripheral blood sample, and the peripheral blood mononuclear cells from that sample were used for TCR beta sequencing. Genomic DNA was extracted from the blood cell samples with the Qiagen DNeasy Blood Extraction Kit. Sequences SGHRS (CDR1) and YFSETQ (CDR2) are obtained from the germline V gene. Counted from cysteine to phenylalanine, this CDR3 has 14 amino acids. CDR3 DNA only is kept here, 42 bases in frame from base 1. From V the trimming removes 0 bases and from J it removes 6 bases, while the gene matches leave 5 bases of the junction unaccounted for.

The chain is assembled from TRBV5-1 and TRBJ2-7; 8 bases in between match TRBD1. Sequenced material: PBMCs. The origin of this receptor is a woman between 40 and 55 years old in good health and CMV-seronegative. In nucleotide form, the sequence is TGCGCCAGCAGCTTGGGACAGGGGAAGGTCGAGCAGTACTTC. This encodes CASSLGQGKVEQYF. The CDR3, completed at both ends by the reference TRBV5-1 and TRBJ2-7 genes, gives the full variable domain KAGVTQTPRYLIKTRGQQVTLSCSPISGHRSVSWYQQTPGQGLQFLFEYFSETQRNKGNFPGRFSGRQFSNSRSEMNVSTLELGDSALYLCASSLGQGKVEQYFGPGTRLTVT.